The entry below describes one TCR beta chain. Profiling relied on immunoSEQ multiplex PCR, and the TCRdb table lists in-frame clones only, not all of them. This sample carries 40,000 or so clones, roughly nine tenths of them seen once, and the ten largest clones take about 5.2%. The data are from a study of T cell changes during pregnancy in multiple sclerosis. The CDR3 runs 15 residues. V was shortened by 1 base and J by 3 bases, with 13 bases between the two germline ends. Germline V CDR1 and CDR2: MNHNS, SASEGT. The rearrangement links TRBV6-1 to TRBJ2-7; weak D call: TRBD1 (7 bases). The specimen comprised peripheral blood, sampled in the third trimester of pregnancy. This TCR came from a female donor in good health, enrolled as a control in a pregnancy study. The CDR3 is CASSEGTGGVYEQYF. CDR3 nucleotide sequence: TGTGCCAGCAGTGAAGGGACAGGCGGGGTCTACGAGCAGTACTTC.